One and the same sample provided the 3 T cell receptor beta chains below, sequenced in a study of shared clonotypes between healthy human individuals. TCRdb keeps only in-frame clones here, not all; method: immunoSEQ multiplex PCR. The table has around 610,000 clones, about 96% seen once. Naive CD8 cells comprised CD45RO-negative, CCR7-positively selected cells, excluding terminally differentiated effector memory CD45RA+ cells. Sequencing input: naive CD8+ T cells sorted from blood. Every receptor here comes from a woman under 40 in good health.

V and J are TRBV7-2 and TRBJ2-4; 11 nucleotides line up with TRBD2. V shed 1 base, J shed 0 bases, and the junction held 8 bases outside the gene matches. The germline V gene encodes CDR1 SGHTA and CDR2 FQGNSA. The CDR3 has 19 amino acids. CDR3 sequence: CASSLVLRLAGLAKNIQYF. The CDR3 DNA follows: TGTGCCAGCAGCTTAGTCCTCCGACTAGCGGGGTTAGCCAAAAACATTCAGTACTTC.

The V call is TRBV27, the J call TRBJ2-1; D remains ambiguous. CDR3 size: 19 residues. Germline lookup yields CDR1 MNHEY and CDR2 SMNVEV (reference sequence). Deletions cut 0 bases from V and 8 bases from J, with 26 bases between. CDR3 sequence (DNA): TGTGCCAGCAGTTTATCCACTCCTGCCGCAGAAGGCCTGGGCGATGAGCAGTTCTTC. This translates into CASSLSTPAAEGLGDEQFF.

J is TRBJ2-1 and V is TRBV27; 9 positions agree with TRBD2. With 2 bases clipped from V and 9 bases from J, the junction kept 11 bases outside the gene matches. CDR1 is MNHEY, CDR2 SMNVEV, per germline (reference sequence). The CDR3 spans 16 residues. CDR3 sequence: CASSLLLAGGPVEQFF. In nucleotides, the CDR3 is TGTGCCAGCAGTTTACTTCTTGCGGGAGGGCCCGTTGAGCAGTTCTTC.